This T cell receptor (beta chain) was sequenced during a study of T-cell memory formation after mild COVID-19. Broader study findings: What remained unconfirmed was the SARS-CoV-2 specificity of second-wave clones peaking on day 37.

TCRdb re-called the 5' RACE reads with MiXCR, one entry per CDR3 protein. The repertoire holds nearly 110,000 distinct CDR3 sequences, with around 12% as singletons. This clonotype was found a few times. No antigen is known for it. This CDR3 has 15 amino acids. Per the germline V gene, CDR1 is SEHNR and CDR2 is FQNEAQ (reference sequence). V was trimmed by 1 base and J by 4 bases, leaving 10 bases between them. What was sequenced was PBMCs or a T cell subset sorted from them (not recorded which). This chain joins TRBV7-9 and TRBJ2-2; D unclear. This receptor was obtained from an adult woman who had mild COVID-19 (a few samples of this study predate the infection). Cell type and time point are not known. The CDR3 loop reads CASSLVSSPTGELFF. The CDR3 DNA reads as TGTGCCAGCAGCTTAGTGTCAAGCCCCACCGGGGAGCTGTTTTTT.